The next 27 T cell receptor beta chains were all read from a single sample in a study of PD-L1 blockade in urothelial cancer. Here immunoSEQ multiplex PCR was the method, and the copy in TCRdb shows in-frame clones only, minus some. The sample consists of some 100,000 clones, approximately 91% of them appearing once. The starting material was PBMCs, obtained around atezolizumab (anti-PD-L1) treatment. The origin of the receptors is an elderly woman with urothelial cancer.

The genes are TRBV2 and TRBJ2-1; D possibly corresponds to TRBD1 (6 bases). V gave up 5 bases and J gave up 1 base, with 9 bases separating them. The CDR3 has 14 amino acids. In germline, CDR1 is SNHLY, CDR2 FYNNEI. The CDR3 region is CASSFQGSYNEQFF. CDR3 nucleotides: TGTGCCAGCAGTTTCCAGGGGTCCTACAATGAGCAGTTCTTC.

CDR3 sequence (DNA): TGTGCCAGCAGTGCTCCGGGACAGGGGCATCTTCGCGACTATGGCTACACCTTC. Translated, it gives CASSAPGQGHLRDYGYTF. The chain uses TRBV6-1 and TRBJ1-2, with 10 bases fitting TRBD1. V lost 4 bases and J lost 3; bases outside the gene matches: 14. Germline V gene sequence: CDR1 MNHNS, CDR2 SASEGT. The CDR3 has 18 amino acids.

This rearrangement joins TRBV7-2 to TRBJ2-1, with 13 positions matching TRBD2. Losses at the gene ends were 2 bases for V and 7 bases for J; bases not matched to a gene: 5. The CDR3 is 16 amino acids. Germline lookup yields CDR1 SGHTA and CDR2 FQGNSA. The CDR3 loop reads CASSLPGLAGQNEQFF. The CDR3 region has the DNA TGTGCCAGCAGCTTACCGGGACTAGCGGGACAAAATGAGCAGTTCTTC.

The genes are TRBV19 and TRBJ2-5, with 10 positions matching TRBD1. This CDR3 spans 15 amino acids. Losses at the gene ends were 5 bases for V and 5 bases for J; bases not matched to a gene: 8. CDR1 LNHDA and CDR2 SQIVND come from the germline V gene (reference sequence). The CDR3 spells CASSSPGQGWETQYF. CDR3 nucleotides: TGTGCCAGTAGTTCTCCGGGACAGGGGTGGGAGACCCAGTACTTC.

V gene TRBV5-1 combines with J gene TRBJ1-3; D gene unclear. Trimming cost V 0 bases and J 0 bases, with 7 bases left between them. Germline assignment: CDR1 SGHRS and CDR2 YFSETQ. CDR3 length: 15 residues. The CDR3 nucleotides are TGCGCCAGCAGCTTGGTGGGCCTCTCTGGAAACACCATATATTTT. Translation gives CASSLVGLSGNTIYF.

The rearrangement uses TRBV6-4 and TRBJ2-3, with unresolved D. The CDR3 totals 13 residues. CDR1 MRHNA and CDR2 SNTAGT come from the germline V gene. V shed 2 bases and J shed 5 bases, with 8 bases lying between them. CDR3 sequence: CASSDQTGDTQYF. The DNA for the CDR3 is TGTGCCAGCAGTGACCAGACTGGAGATACGCAGTATTTT.

This sequence joins TRBV30 and TRBJ1-3; D call uncertain. Trimming stripped 2 bases from V and 0 bases from J, with 14 bases between. The CDR3 is 16 residues long. CDR1 GTSNPN and CDR2 SVGIG come from the germline V gene (reference sequence). CDR3 sequence: CAWSSSFWSSGNTIYF. CDR3 coding DNA: TGTGCCTGGAGTTCATCATTTTGGAGCTCTGGAAACACCATATATTTT. Full variable domain (rest looked up from reference TRBV30 and TRBJ1-3): SQTIHQWPATLVQPVGSPLSLECTVEGTSNPNLYWYRQAAGRGLQLLFYSVGIGQISSEVPQNLSASRPQDRQFILSSKKLLLSDSGFYLCAWSSSFWSSGNTIYFGEGSWLTVV.

The chain uses TRBV25-1 and TRBJ1-2; D not resolved. Germline V gene data show CDR1 as MGHDK and CDR2 as SYGVNS. CDR3 length: 12 amino acids. Trimming shortened V by 7 bases and J by 8 bases, and 14 bases separated the two germline ends. The CDR3 spells CASTPVGVGYTF. The CDR3 DNA reads as TGTGCCAGCACCCCGGTGGGAGTCGGCTACACCTTC.

This chain joins TRBV5-6 and TRBJ1-2; tentatively, D is TRBD1 (5 bases). The CDR3 is 13 amino acids. CDR1 and CDR2 from the germline V gene are SGHDT and YYEEEE. Trimming removed 4 bases from V and 2 bases from J, with 9 bases in between. The CDR3 sequence is CASSLTANYGYTF. The CDR3 nucleotides are TGTGCCAGCAGCCTGACAGCGAACTATGGCTACACCTTC.

This chain uses TRBV30 with TRBJ1-1; D is perhaps TRBD1 (5 bases). Germline-derived CDR1 and CDR2 are GTSNPN and SVGIG (reference sequence). The CDR3 has 13 amino acids. V was trimmed by 0 bases and J by 1 base, leaving 6 bases between them. This chain's CDR3 is CAWSVGQNTEAFF. The CDR3 region has the DNA TGTGCCTGGAGTGTTGGACAGAACACTGAAGCTTTCTTT.

V is TRBV27 and J is TRBJ1-1; 7 bases line up with TRBD1. Germline V gene data show CDR1 as MNHEY and CDR2 as SMNVEV (reference sequence). There are 14 residues in the CDR3. V trimming: 3 bases; J trimming: 3 bases; junction bases outside the gene matches: 4. CDR3 sequence reads: CASSLTGWDTEAFF. As DNA, the CDR3 is TGTGCCAGCAGTTTGACAGGGTGGGACACTGAAGCTTTCTTT.

V usage is TRBV18 and J usage is TRBJ1-4, with TRBD1 as a possible D gene (6 bases). The CDR3 has 16 residues. Germline assignment: CDR1 KGHSH and CDR2 LQKENI. Trimming stripped 4 bases from V and 5 bases from J, with 17 bases between. The CDR3 sequence is CASSLTQDSYNEKLFF. As DNA, the CDR3 is TGTGCCAGCTCACTCACGCAGGACAGTTACAATGAAAAACTGTTTTTT.

The chain uses TRBV7-3 and TRBJ2-3; 10 bases map to TRBD1. Germline V gene data show CDR1 as SGHTA and CDR2 as FQGTGA. This CDR3 has 16 amino acids. The ends lost 6 bases at V and 5 bases at J; junction bases unmatched: 11. CDR3 coding DNA: TGTGCCAGCAGGGGTACCGGGACAGGGGCCGGAGATACGCAGTATTTT. This sequence encodes CASRGTGTGAGDTQYF.

The rearrangement links TRBV29-1 to TRBJ1-2; TRBD1 is a possible D gene (5 bases). The CDR3 contains 13 residues. The germline V gene has CDR1 SQVTM and CDR2 ANQGSEA. V lost 3 bases and J 2 bases, leaving 10 bases between the germline ends. The CDR3 nucleotides read TGCAGCGTTGAGGTCAGACAGAACTATGGCTACACCTTC. Translated, it gives CSVEVRQNYGYTF.

J is TRBJ2-5 and V is TRBV18; perhaps TRBD1 as D (6 bases). Germline values: CDR1 KGHSH, CDR2 LQKENI. CDR3 length: 17 residues. V lost 0 bases, J lost 2 bases, and 16 bases lay in between. CDR3 region: CASSPPPQDRRQETQYF. As DNA, the CDR3 is TGTGCCAGCTCACCACCGCCGCAGGACAGAAGGCAAGAGACCCAGTACTTC. The variable domain in full, completed from reference TRBV18 and TRBJ2-5, reads NAGVMQNPRHLVRRRGQEARLRCSPMKGHSHVYWYRQLPEEGLKFMVYLQKENIIDESGMPKERFSAEFPKEGPSILRIQQVVRGDSAAYFCASSPPPQDRRQETQYFGPGTRLLVL.

J is TRBJ1-5 and V is TRBV19, with 9 bases that match TRBD1. J was trimmed by 5 bases and V by 6 bases; bases with no gene match: 5. The CDR3 runs 14 residues. In germline, CDR1 is LNHDA, CDR2 SQIVND (reference sequence). DNA of the CDR3: TGTGCCAGTAGACGACAGGGGGGCGATCAGCCCCAGCATTTT. It translates to CASRRQGGDQPQHF.

The chain links TRBV25-1 to TRBJ1-2; TRBD1 matches at 9 bases. CDR3 length equals 13 residues. Trimming took 7 bases from V and 3 from J; bases not matched to a gene: 3. Per germline, CDR1 MGHDK and CDR2 SYGVNS. The CDR3 loop reads CASNRGLDYGYTF. The CDR3 bases are TGTGCCAGCAACAGGGGGCTCGACTATGGCTACACCTTC.

This clone was counted once. This rearrangement joins TRBV6-1 to TRBJ1-1; no clear D. The V gene lost 7 bases and the J gene lost 0 bases, with 9 bases spanning the gap. Looked up from germline, CDR1 is MNHNS and CDR2 is SASEGT. CDR3 length: 13 residues. CDR3 loop: CASNRVMNTEAFF. CDR3 coding DNA: TGTGCCAGCAACAGAGTAATGAACACTGAAGCTTTCTTT.

The chain is built from TRBV27 and TRBJ1-4; D possibly corresponds to TRBD1 (6 bases). The V gene's germline CDR1 is MNHEY and CDR2 SMNVEV (reference sequence). Trimming left V 5 bases short and J 4 bases short, with 14 bases between. This CDR3 contains 15 residues. CDR3 sequence: CASSPLKGVNEKLFF. DNA of the CDR3: TGTGCCAGCAGTCCTCTCAAGGGGGTTAATGAAAAACTGTTTTTT. The complete variable domain, with remaining parts taken from reference TRBV27 and TRBJ1-4, reads EAQVTQNPRYLITVTGKKLTVTCSQNMNHEYMSWYRQDPGLGLRQIYYSMNVEVTDKGDVPEGYKVSRKEKRNFPLILESPSPNQTSLYFCASSPLKGVNEKLFFGSGTQLSVL.

This clone was seen only a few times. The chain recombines TRBV5-1 with TRBJ2-2; TRBD2 might be the D (6 bases). CDR3 length equals 17 residues. Deletions cut 4 bases from V and 6 bases from J, with 22 bases between. Germline CDR1 reads SGHRS; CDR2 reads YFSETQ. The CDR3 loop is CASSAKSGTVGSGELFF. The CDR3 coding sequence is TGCGCCAGCAGCGCCAAGTCCGGGACTGTTGGTTCCGGGGAGCTGTTTTTT. The whole variable domain, filled in from reference TRBV5-1 and TRBJ2-2, reads KAGVTQTPRYLIKTRGQQVTLSCSPISGHRSVSWYQQTPGQGLQFLFEYFSETQRNKGNFPGRFSGRQFSNSRSEMNVSTLELGDSALYLCASSAKSGTVGSGELFFGEGSRLTVL.

The rearrangement uses TRBV7-9 and TRBJ1-5; D is unclear. V gave up 6 bases and J gave up 4 bases, with 13 bases separating them. CDR1 and CDR2 from the germline V gene are SEHNR and FQNEAQ (reference sequence). This CDR3 spans 14 amino acids. The CDR3 DNA reads TGTGCCAGCAGTCCCGGCGGCGGAAATCAGCCCCAGCATTTT. Amino acids: CASSPGGGNQPQHF.

This clone was seen a handful of times. The rearrangement links TRBV30 to TRBJ1-1; D is undetermined. V dropped 7 bases and J dropped 0 bases, with 6 bases sitting between them. The CDR3 runs to 11 residues. Germline lookup yields CDR1 GTSNPN and CDR2 SVGIG (reference sequence). CDR3 region: CAFVLNTEAFF. Written as DNA, the CDR3 is TGTGCCTTCGTTTTGAACACTGAAGCTTTCTTT.

This chain connects TRBV10-3 to TRBJ1-3; D is unclear. Germline CDR1 reads ENHRY; CDR2 reads SYGVKD. This CDR3 spans 14 amino acids. The V end was cut by 6 bases, the J end by 4 bases, with 13 bases between. Here the CDR3 DNA reads TGTGCCATCAGCCCCGGGAGCGGAGGAAACACCATATATTTT. It encodes CAISPGSGGNTIYF.

The chain employs TRBV5-1 and TRBJ2-3; D is unclear. Trimming took off 6 bases at V and 2 bases at J, with 10 bases between the two ends. Germline CDR1 is SGHRS and CDR2 is YFSETQ. The CDR3 totals 13 residues. This CDR3 reads CASNMKVTDTQYF. The CDR3, as DNA: TGCGCCAGCAACATGAAAGTCACAGATACGCAGTATTTT.

The chain carries TRBV19 and TRBJ1-1; 9 bases line up with TRBD1. Germline V gene lookup returns CDR1 LNHDA and CDR2 SQIVND (reference sequence). The trim removed 7 bases at V and 4 bases at J, leaving 10 bases unmatched. This CDR3 comprises 15 residues. The CDR3 DNA is TGTGCCAGTACCAATCCGGGACAGGGCCCCACTGAAGCTTTCTTT. It specifies CASTNPGQGPTEAFF.

This CDR3 is CASSWGQGESYEQYF. The CDR3, as DNA: TGCGCCAGCAGCTGGGGACAGGGGGAGAGCTACGAGCAGTACTTC. V usage is TRBV4-1 and J usage is TRBJ2-7; TRBD1 aligns across 11 bases. J gave up 3 bases and V 5 bases, and 6 bases lay outside the gene matches. Germline CDR1 is MGHRA and CDR2 is YSYEKL. This CDR3 contains 15 residues.

This CDR3 reads CASSLVTGLGQFF. CDR3 sequence (DNA): TGCGCCAGCAGCTTGGTGACAGGGTTGGGGCAGTTCTTC. The chain joins TRBV5-1 to TRBJ2-1, with 7 nucleotides matching TRBD1. This CDR3 contains 13 residues. With 0 bases clipped from V and 12 bases from J, the junction kept 6 bases outside the gene matches. Per germline, CDR1 SGHRS and CDR2 YFSETQ.